This T cell receptor (beta chain) derives from a study of PD-L1 blockade in urothelial cancer. Study in general: Among blood samples, the median T cell count was around 150,000.

Time point of the sample: peripheral blood 6 weeks after treatment start. TCRdb's table, derived via immunoSEQ multiplex PCR, lists solely in-frame clones and lacks some. The sample includes roughly 120,000 clones, about 89% of them seen just once. Sequenced material: PBMCs, taken around atezolizumab (anti-PD-L1) treatment. This sequence originates from a man aged 55 to 69 with urothelial cancer.

The CDR3 is CASSSGTGFEQYF. CDR3 bases: TGTGCCAGCAGCTCCGGGACAGGGTTCGAGCAGTACTTC. The chain combines TRBV6-6 with TRBJ2-7; 9 bases are shared with TRBD1. This CDR3 contains 13 residues. The germline gives CDR1 MNHNY, CDR2 SVGAGI (reference sequence). Germline trimming cut 6 bases from V and 6 bases from J; bases unmatched to any gene: 6.